One TCR beta chain is described in this entry. This specimen comes from a study of T-cell memory formation after mild COVID-19. After 5'RACE with constant-segment primers, TCR alpha and TCR beta cDNA libraries carrying sample barcodes and UMIs were obtained. TCRdb passed the 5' RACE reads through MiXCR, listing each CDR3 protein once. The sample has 300,000 to 350,000 distinct CDR3 sequences; 19% are singletons. The sample taken for sequencing was PBMCs or a T cell subset sorted from them (not recorded which). The origin of this receptor is a man aged 18-30 years who had mild COVID-19 (a few samples of this study predate the infection). Cell type and time point are not known.

Here the CDR3 DNA reads TGCGCCAGCAGCCCCCCCCTAAGCAACTATGGCTACACCTTC. It translates to CASSPPLSNYGYTF. This chain uses TRBV5-1 with TRBJ1-2; no definite D call. Looked up from germline, CDR1 is SGHRS and CDR2 is YFSETQ. The ends were cut back, 4 bases at V and 2 bases at J, with 12 bases in the middle. The CDR3 sequence is 14 residues long.